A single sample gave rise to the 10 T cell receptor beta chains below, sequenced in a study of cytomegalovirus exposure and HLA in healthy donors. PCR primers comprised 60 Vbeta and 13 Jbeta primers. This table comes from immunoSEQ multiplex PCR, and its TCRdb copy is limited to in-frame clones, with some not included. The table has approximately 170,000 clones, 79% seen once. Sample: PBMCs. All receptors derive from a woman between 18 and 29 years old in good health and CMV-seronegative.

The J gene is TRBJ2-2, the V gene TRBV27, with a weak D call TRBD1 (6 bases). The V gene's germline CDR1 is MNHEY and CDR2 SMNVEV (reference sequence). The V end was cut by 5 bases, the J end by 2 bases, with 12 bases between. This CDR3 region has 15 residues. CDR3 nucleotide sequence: TGTGCCAGCAGTAGTCAGGGGCTAAACACCGGGGAGCTGTTTTTT. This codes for CASSSQGLNTGELFF.

CDR3 DNA sequence: TGTGCCTGGACCGAGGACACCGGGGAGCTGTTTTTT. It encodes CAWTEDTGELFF. This rearrangement joins TRBV30 to TRBJ2-2, with D unclear. The CDR3 is made up of 12 amino acids. Germline V gene lookup returns CDR1 GTSNPN and CDR2 SVGIG (reference sequence). Deletions cut 4 bases from V and 3 bases from J, with 6 bases between.

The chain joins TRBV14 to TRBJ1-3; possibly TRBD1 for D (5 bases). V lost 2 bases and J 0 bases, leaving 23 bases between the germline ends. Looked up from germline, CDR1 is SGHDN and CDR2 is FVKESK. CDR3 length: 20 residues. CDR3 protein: CASSQRIDRIPTRSGNTIYF. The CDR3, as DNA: TGTGCCAGCAGCCAAAGGATTGACAGAATTCCAACTCGCTCTGGAAACACCATATATTTT.

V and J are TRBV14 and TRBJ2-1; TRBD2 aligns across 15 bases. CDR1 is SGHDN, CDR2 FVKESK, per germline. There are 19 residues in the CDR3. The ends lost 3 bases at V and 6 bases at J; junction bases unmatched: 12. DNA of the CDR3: TGTGCCAGCAGCCAGAGGACTAGCGGGGGGGCAATTTCGTCCAATGAGCAGTTCTTC. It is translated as CASSQRTSGGAISSNEQFF.

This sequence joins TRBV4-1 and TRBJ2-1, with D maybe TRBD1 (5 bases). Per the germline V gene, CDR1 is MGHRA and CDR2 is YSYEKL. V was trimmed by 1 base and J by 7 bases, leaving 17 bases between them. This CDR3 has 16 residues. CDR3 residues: CASSQGNGQGRNEQFF. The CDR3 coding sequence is TGCGCCAGCAGCCAAGGGAACGGGCAGGGAAGAAATGAGCAGTTCTTC.

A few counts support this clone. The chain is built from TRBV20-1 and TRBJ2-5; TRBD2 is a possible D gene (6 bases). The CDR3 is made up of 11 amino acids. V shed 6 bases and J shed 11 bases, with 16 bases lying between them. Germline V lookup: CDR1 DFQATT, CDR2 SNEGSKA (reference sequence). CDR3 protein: CSAFPRGEQYF. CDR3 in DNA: TGCAGTGCCTTCCCCCGCGGGGAGCAGTACTTC.

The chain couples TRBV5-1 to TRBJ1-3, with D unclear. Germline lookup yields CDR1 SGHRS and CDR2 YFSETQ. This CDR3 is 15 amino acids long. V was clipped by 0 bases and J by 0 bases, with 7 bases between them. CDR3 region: CASSLEPSSGNTIYF. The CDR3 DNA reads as TGCGCCAGCAGCTTGGAGCCGAGCTCTGGAAACACCATATATTTT. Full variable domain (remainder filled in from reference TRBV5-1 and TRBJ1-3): KAGVTQTPRYLIKTRGQQVTLSCSPISGHRSVSWYQQTPGQGLQFLFEYFSETQRNKGNFPGRFSGRQFSNSRSEMNVSTLELGDSALYLCASSLEPSSGNTIYFGEGSWLTVV.

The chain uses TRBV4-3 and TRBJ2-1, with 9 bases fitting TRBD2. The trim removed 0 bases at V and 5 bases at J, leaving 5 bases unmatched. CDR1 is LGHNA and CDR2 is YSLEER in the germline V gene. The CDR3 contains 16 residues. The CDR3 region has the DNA TGCGCCAGCAGCCAAGAAGGTAGCGGGAGCCACAATGAGCAGTTCTTC. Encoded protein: CASSQEGSGSHNEQFF.

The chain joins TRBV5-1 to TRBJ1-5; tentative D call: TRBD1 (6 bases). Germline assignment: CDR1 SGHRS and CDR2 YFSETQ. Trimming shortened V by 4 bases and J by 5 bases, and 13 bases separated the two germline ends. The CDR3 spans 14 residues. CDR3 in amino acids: CASSPGQSDQPQHF. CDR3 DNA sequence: TGCGCCAGCAGCCCAGGACAGTCTGATCAGCCCCAGCATTTT.

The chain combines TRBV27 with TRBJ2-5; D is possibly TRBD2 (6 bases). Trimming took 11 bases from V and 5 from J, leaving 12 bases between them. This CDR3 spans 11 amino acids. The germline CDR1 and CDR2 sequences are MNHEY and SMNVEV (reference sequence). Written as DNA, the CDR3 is TGTGCCGCGGGGCAAACGGAGACCCAGTACTTC. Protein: CAAGQTETQYF.